This TCR beta chain was identified during a study of blood T cell repertoires in COVID-19. Losses at the gene ends were 4 bases for V and 0 bases for J; bases not matched to a gene: 7. The CDR3 is 17 amino acids. CDR1 and CDR2 from the germline V gene are MDHEN and SYDVKM. TCRdb's copy holds only in-frame clones and misses some; the assay was immunoSEQ multiplex PCR. The table lists about 86,000 clones, roughly 88% of them singletons. This clonotype was obtained from a woman older than 75 with active or convalescent COVID-19. The rearrangement joins TRBV28 to TRBJ1-2, with TRBD1 matching 11 bases. Material: peripheral blood. The CDR3 loop is CASSSAGTGGSNYGYTF. The CDR3 DNA reads as TGTGCCAGCAGTTCGGCAGGGACAGGGGGGTCTAACTATGGCTACACCTTC.